This entry lists 30 T cell receptor beta chains sequenced from one sample in a study of cytomegalovirus exposure and HLA in healthy donors. Primers included in the PCR were 60 Vbeta and 13 Jbeta primers. Clones were sequenced by immunoSEQ multiplex PCR, and TCRdb holds only the in-frame ones, with some missing. This table holds 150,000 to 250,000 clones, roughly 85% found once. Sequenced material: PBMCs. The receptors originated from a woman in her forties or fifties in good health and CMV-seronegative.

There are a few counts of this clone. V is TRBV10-1 and J is TRBJ2-2; a weak D match, TRBD2 (5 bases). Per germline, CDR1 WNHNN and CDR2 SYGVQD (reference sequence). V lost 7 bases to trimming and J lost 4 bases, with 10 bases between them. The CDR3 is 13 amino acids. The CDR3 region has the DNA TGCGCCAGCATGAGGGTAATCACCGGGGAGCTGTTTTTT. This translates into CASMRVITGELFF.

The chain is built from TRBV18 and TRBJ2-1; 8 bases are a match to TRBD2. V lost 6 bases, J lost 2 bases, and 9 bases stayed unmatched. The germline V gene encodes CDR1 KGHSH and CDR2 LQKENI. The CDR3 totals 16 residues. Written as DNA, the CDR3 is TGTGCCAGCTCCATACTACTAGCGGAGGCCTACAATGAGCAGTTCTTC. Amino acid sequence: CASSILLAEAYNEQFF.

The chain joins TRBV5-1 to TRBJ2-3, with 7 bases identical to TRBD2. The length of the CDR3 is 16 residues. V trimming: 1 base; J trimming: 1 base; junction bases outside the gene matches: 6. Germline V CDR1 and CDR2: SGHRS, YFSETQ. The CDR3 loop is CASSLRIAGRTDTQYF. The CDR3 nucleotides are TGCGCCAGCAGCTTGAGGATAGCGGGCCGCACAGATACGCAGTATTTT.

The rearrangement links TRBV15 to TRBJ2-3, with a weak D call TRBD2 (5 bases). CDR1 is LNHNV, CDR2 YYDKDF, per germline (reference sequence). The V gene lost 9 bases and the J gene lost 0 bases, with 7 bases spanning the gap. This CDR3 is built from 12 residues. The CDR3 DNA sequence: TGTGCCACAGGCGGGAGCACAGATACGCAGTATTTT. Protein product: CATGGSTDTQYF.

V usage is TRBV7-8 and J usage is TRBJ2-1; a possible D gene is TRBD2 (6 bases). CDR1 is SGHVS, CDR2 FQNEAQ, per germline. This CDR3 contains 16 residues. Trimming took off 1 base at V and 10 bases at J, with 20 bases between the two ends. The CDR3 coding sequence is TGTGCCAGCAGCTTAGTCGACGGGACTTCCTACGGAGAGCAGTTCTTC. Its translation: CASSLVDGTSYGEQFF.

This chain links TRBV10-3 with TRBJ2-3; TRBD2 aligns across 8 bases. Trimming took 3 bases from V and 3 from J; bases not matched to a gene: 14. The germline V gene has CDR1 ENHRY and CDR2 SYGVKD. The CDR3 length is 18 residues. In DNA form, the CDR3 reads TGTGCCATCAGTGAAAATGATAAAGGACTAGCAGTGACAGATACGCAGTATTTT. It codes for CAISENDKGLAVTDTQYF.

The rearrangement uses TRBV20-1 and TRBJ2-7, with no clear D. Trimming removed 5 bases at V and 4 bases at J, with 9 bases between. CDR3 length equals 11 residues. The germline CDR1 and CDR2 sequences are DFQATT and SNEGSKA (reference sequence). CDR3 DNA: TGCAGTGCTCGAACGAGGTACGAGCAGTACTTC. It translates to CSARTRYEQYF.

The chain combines TRBV29-1 with TRBJ2-5; D not certain. The J call is in doubt because the DNA end fits TRBJ2-7 better. The germline gives CDR1 SQVTM, CDR2 ANQGSEA. This CDR3 is built from 11 residues. The CDR3 DNA is TGCAGCGTTGGAAACGACTACGAGCAGTACTTC. As protein: CSVGNDYEQYF.

This chain joins TRBV2 and TRBJ2-7; a weak D match, TRBD2 (6 bases). V was trimmed by 3 bases and J by 3 bases, leaving 18 bases between them. Germline V gene lookup returns CDR1 SNHLY and CDR2 FYNNEI. CDR3 length: 16 amino acids. CDR3 DNA: TGTGCCAGCAGTGATCTAGCGCTTAGGGTTCACTACGAGCAGTACTTC. Amino acids: CASSDLALRVHYEQYF.

This clone came up once. The chain links TRBV7-2 to TRBJ2-7; 10 bases are a match to TRBD2. Losses at the gene ends were 5 bases for V and 0 bases for J; bases not matched to a gene: 4. CDR3 length: 15 residues. Per the germline V gene, CDR1 is SGHTA and CDR2 is FQGNSA. CDR3 amino acids: CASSVGLAISYEQYF. The CDR3 DNA follows: TGTGCCAGCAGCGTGGGACTAGCGATCTCCTACGAGCAGTACTTC. Full variable domain (missing parts from reference TRBV7-2 and TRBJ2-7): GAGVSQSPSNKVTEKGKDVELRCDPISGHTALYWYRQSLGQGLEFLIYFQGNSAPDKSGLPSDRFSAERTGGSVSTLTIQRTQQEDSAVYLCASSVGLAISYEQYFGPGTRLTVT.

The rearrangement uses TRBV30 and TRBJ2-7; perhaps TRBD1 as D (5 bases). The CDR3 has 12 residues. CDR1 and CDR2 (germline): GTSNPN, SVGIG (reference sequence). V lost 3 bases and J 7 bases, leaving 13 bases between the germline ends. The CDR3 DNA is TGTGCCTGGAGCTGGGGCACTGGGGAGCAGTACTTC. This gives the protein CAWSWGTGEQYF.

This chain links TRBV19 with TRBJ2-2; possibly TRBD2 for D (6 bases). V dropped 3 bases and J dropped 4 bases, with 15 bases sitting between them. This CDR3 region has 16 residues. Germline values: CDR1 LNHDA, CDR2 SQIVND (reference sequence). The CDR3 nucleotides are TGTGCCAGTAGTATCTTGTTGGGACTCAGCACCGGGGAGCTGTTTTTT. This encodes CASSILLGLSTGELFF. Variable domain in full (rest from reference TRBV19 and TRBJ2-2): DGGITQSPKYLFRKEGQNVTLSCEQNLNHDAMYWYRQDPGQGLRLIYYSQIVNDFQKGDIAEGYSVSREKKESFPLTVTSAQKNPTAFYLCASSILLGLSTGELFFGEGSRLTVL.

The J gene is TRBJ1-3, the V gene TRBV10-3, with 7 nucleotides matching TRBD1. The CDR3 sequence is 15 residues long. The ends lost 0 bases at V and 2 bases at J; junction bases unmatched: 1. CDR1 and CDR2 from the germline V gene are ENHRY and SYGVKD. The CDR3 protein is CAISESTGPGNTIYF. CDR3 DNA: TGTGCCATCAGTGAGTCGACAGGGCCTGGAAACACCATATATTTT.

The chain carries TRBV10-3 and TRBJ2-7; TRBD1 is a possible D gene (6 bases). Germline CDR1 and CDR2: ENHRY and SYGVKD. V lost 6 bases and J lost 6, with 15 bases in between. This CDR3 comprises 13 residues. CDR3 protein: CAIRDGTTPEQYF. In nucleotides, the CDR3 is TGTGCCATCAGGGACGGGACAACGCCCGAGCAGTACTTC.

The chain has TRBV5-1 and TRBJ2-5; 10 nucleotides agree with TRBD2. This CDR3 comprises 16 residues. V lost 3 bases, J lost 1 base, and 6 bases stayed unmatched. CDR1 is SGHRS and CDR2 is YFSETQ in the germline V gene. The CDR3 DNA sequence: TGCGCCAGCAGCTACACTAGCGGGGCGAGCCAAGAGACCCAGTACTTC. Translating gives CASSYTSGASQETQYF.

The chain employs TRBV27 and TRBJ1-2; D is uncertain. The CDR3 contains 14 residues. Germline-derived CDR1 and CDR2 are MNHEY and SMNVEV (reference sequence). V lost 3 bases and J lost 0, with 8 bases in between. In DNA form, the CDR3 reads TGTGCCAGCAGTTTGGCACAGACTAACTATGGCTACACCTTC. Translation gives CASSLAQTNYGYTF.

The chain is built from TRBV27 and TRBJ2-7, with D unclear. Germline-derived CDR1 and CDR2 are MNHEY and SMNVEV (reference sequence). V gave up 0 bases and J gave up 6 bases, with 15 bases separating them. The CDR3 totals 15 residues. CDR3 amino acids: CASSLSGNMLPEQYF. The CDR3 nucleotides are TGTGCCAGCAGTTTATCGGGCAACATGCTTCCCGAGCAGTACTTC.

In this sample, this clone turned up once. The rearrangement joins TRBV6-1 to TRBJ2-7; D perhaps matches TRBD2 (5 bases). Matching the DNA end better, TRBJ2-1 makes the J call doubtful. CDR1 is MNHNS and CDR2 is SASEGT in the germline V gene. The length of the CDR3 is 15 residues. The CDR3 is CATTQEGFSYNEQFF. The DNA of the CDR3 is TGTGCCACCACTCAAGAGGGATTCTCCTACAATGAGCAGTTCTTC.

This chain uses TRBV5-1 with TRBJ2-1, with D hard to call. The CDR3 totals 16 residues. Germline assignment: CDR1 SGHRS and CDR2 YFSETQ. V dropped 0 bases and J dropped 0 bases, with 10 bases sitting between them. The CDR3 DNA follows: TGCGCCAGCAGCTTGGGGGCTCTGAGCTCCTACAATGAGCAGTTCTTC. Protein product: CASSLGALSSYNEQFF.

The chain couples TRBV7-2 to TRBJ2-5; the D gene is possibly TRBD1 (6 bases). CDR1 is SGHTA and CDR2 is FQGNSA in the germline V gene. The V end lost 5 bases, the J end lost 1 base, and 14 bases lay between the germline ends. The CDR3 runs to 15 residues. CDR3 protein: CASSRTGISQETQYF. The DNA of the CDR3 is TGTGCCAGCAGCCGCACAGGGATCTCCCAAGAGACCCAGTACTTC.

The chain carries TRBV6-1 and TRBJ1-1; D not resolved. This CDR3 is 18 amino acids long. Between the trimmed V and J ends, which lost 0 bases and 4 bases, there was a span of 21 bases. CDR1 and CDR2 from the germline V gene are MNHNS and SASEGT. The CDR3 DNA reads TGTGCCAGCAGTGAAGCGCTTCGGGAGTCTAAACAAGGCACTGAAGCTTTCTTT. Translation gives CASSEALRESKQGTEAFF.

The rearrangement links TRBV29-1 to TRBJ1-1, with D hard to call. Germline lookup yields CDR1 SQVTM and CDR2 ANQGSEA. V was clipped by 5 bases and J by 2 bases, with 6 bases between them. The CDR3 totals 11 residues. The CDR3 here is CSVYSNTEAFF. The CDR3 bases are TGCAGCGTTTACTCCAACACTGAAGCTTTCTTT.

The V gene is TRBV25-1, the J gene TRBJ2-1, with 8 positions matching TRBD2. Trimming cost V 4 bases and J 5 bases; bases outside gene matches: 7. Germline V gives CDR1 MGHDK, CDR2 SYGVNS. The CDR3 loop spans 15 amino acids. The CDR3 here is CASSGGSGINNEQFF. CDR3 coding DNA: TGTGCCAGCAGTGGCGGTAGCGGGATAAACAATGAGCAGTTCTTC. Drawing the rest from reference TRBV25-1 and TRBJ2-1, the complete variable domain is EADIYQTPRYLVIGTGKKITLECSQTMGHDKMYWYQQDPGMELHLIHYSYGVNSTEKGDLSSESTVSRIRTEHFPLTLESARPSHTSQYLCASSGGSGINNEQFFGPGTRLTVL.

The gene calls are TRBV5-4 and TRBJ2-1; 7 bases line up with TRBD2. CDR1 and CDR2 (germline): SGHNT, YYREEE (reference sequence). This CDR3 spans 13 amino acids. V was pared by 2 bases and J by 10 bases, with 6 bases of the junction left unmatched. As DNA, the CDR3 is TGTGCCAGCAGCTTCCCCGCGGGAGACGAGCAGTTCTTC. This gives the protein CASSFPAGDEQFF. Together with reference TRBV5-4 and TRBJ2-1, the CDR3 gives the full variable domain: ETGVTQSPTHLIKTRGQQVTLRCSSQSGHNTVSWYQQALGQGPQFIFQYYREEENGRGNFPPRFSGLQFPNYSSELNVNALELDDSALYLCASSFPAGDEQFFGPGTRLTVL.

The rearrangement links TRBV20-1 to TRBJ2-1; perhaps TRBD1 as D (5 bases). The CDR3 loop spans 10 amino acids. Germline values: CDR1 DFQATT, CDR2 SNEGSKA (reference sequence). The V gene lost 5 bases and the J gene lost 6 bases, with 5 bases spanning the gap. CDR3 DNA sequence: TGCAGTGCTCAGGGCAATGAGCAGTTCTTC. It is translated as CSAQGNEQFF.

This clone appeared once. V gene TRBV27 combines with J gene TRBJ2-2; 9 bases are a match to TRBD1. The germline V gene has CDR1 MNHEY and CDR2 SMNVEV (reference sequence). This CDR3 is built from 14 residues. Losses at the gene ends were 4 bases for V and 8 bases for J; bases not matched to a gene: 5. The CDR3 coding sequence is TGTGCCAGCAGTTCCGGGACAGGGTGGGGGGAGCTGTTTTTT. Amino acids: CASSSGTGWGELFF.

The chain joins TRBV27 to TRBJ2-3, with unresolved D. The V end lost 4 bases, the J end lost 7 bases, and 9 bases lay between the germline ends. The CDR3 is 12 amino acids. Per germline, CDR1 MNHEY and CDR2 SMNVEV (reference sequence). The CDR3 nucleotides are TGTGCCAGCAGTTCCTTAATAAATACGCAGTATTTT. This sequence encodes CASSSLINTQYF.

The CDR3, as DNA: TGCAGCGTTGCAGCCTACAATGAGCAGTTCTTC. Translating it yields CSVAAYNEQFF. The V gene is TRBV29-1, the J gene TRBJ2-1; D call uncertain. The CDR3 length is 11 residues. The germline gives CDR1 SQVTM, CDR2 ANQGSEA. Trimming removed 4 bases at V and 2 bases at J, with 3 bases between.

The chain is built from TRBV30 and TRBJ1-4, with D possibly being TRBD1 (6 bases). CDR1 and CDR2 (germline): GTSNPN, SVGIG (reference sequence). V was shortened by 1 base and J by 16 bases, with 16 bases between the two germline ends. The CDR3 has 12 amino acids. CDR3 coding DNA: TGTGCCTGGAGTGGCCCCCGGGACATAAGGTTTTTT. Translating gives CAWSGPRDIRFF.

The gene calls are TRBV5-1 and TRBJ2-3; 9 nucleotides agree with TRBD2. V lost 3 bases and J lost 5; bases outside the gene matches: 13. This CDR3 spans 17 amino acids. Per the germline V gene, CDR1 is SGHRS and CDR2 is YFSETQ. Here the CDR3 DNA reads TGCGCCAGCAGCTCCCAGTATCTAGCGGGGAGAGGAGATACGCAGTATTTT. Encoded protein: CASSSQYLAGRGDTQYF.